This T cell receptor (beta chain) was identified during a study of T cells in Graves' hyperthyroidism and ophthalmopathy. This clonotype was seen at least ten times. Antigen: not known. Over 18 months, lack of ophthalmopathy progression marked Graves' hyperthyroidism as stable. Clinical symptoms, serum thyroxine and TRAb, thyroid ultrasound and orbital computed tomography were used for the diagnoses. The CDR3 consists of 14 residues. V lost 8 bases to trimming and J lost 1 base, with 14 bases between them. Researchers amplified the TCR beta CDR3 regions from RNA transcripts. The HTBI primer set was used in a first-round RT-PCR of the TCR CDR3. Each CDR3 protein gets one entry after TCRdb re-called the multiplex PCR reads with MiXCR. The sample contains a few hundred thousand distinct CDR3 sequences, around 45% of which appear only once. The study's findings and limits: In validation, the model predicted ophthalmopathy. These predictions came a median approximately 6.5 months before onset.

The V gene is TRBV12-3 or TRBV12-4, the J gene TRBJ1-1; D is uncertain. The source is a woman younger than 30 with Graves' hyperthyroidism. The sequenced sample consisted of peripheral blood or thyroid tissue (not recorded which). CDR3 nucleotides: TGTGCCAGCCGGTCGAGGGCTTGGAACACTGAAGCTTTCTTT. Translating it yields CASRSRAWNTEAFF.